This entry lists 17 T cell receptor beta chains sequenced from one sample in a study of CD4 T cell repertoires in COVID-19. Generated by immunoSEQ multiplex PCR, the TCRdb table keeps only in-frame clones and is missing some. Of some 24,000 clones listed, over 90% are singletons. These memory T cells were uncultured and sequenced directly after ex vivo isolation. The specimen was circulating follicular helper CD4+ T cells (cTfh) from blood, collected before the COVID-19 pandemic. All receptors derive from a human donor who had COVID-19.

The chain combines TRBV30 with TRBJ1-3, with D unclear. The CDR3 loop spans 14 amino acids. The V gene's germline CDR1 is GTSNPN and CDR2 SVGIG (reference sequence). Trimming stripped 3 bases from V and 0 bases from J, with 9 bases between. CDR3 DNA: TGTGCCTGGAGATCCGAGATCTCTGGAAACACCATATATTTT. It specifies CAWRSEISGNTIYF.

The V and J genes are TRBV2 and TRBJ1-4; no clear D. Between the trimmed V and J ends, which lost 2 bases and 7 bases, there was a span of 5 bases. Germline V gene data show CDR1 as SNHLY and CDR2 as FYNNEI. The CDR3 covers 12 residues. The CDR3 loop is CASSETGEKLFF. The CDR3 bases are TGTGCCAGCAGTGAAACGGGTGAAAAACTGTTTTTT.

The CDR3 sequence is CASSLGGQIIYGYTF. DNA of the CDR3: TGTGCCAGCAGCTTAGGGGGACAGATTATCTATGGCTACACCTTC. The chain uses TRBV11-2 and TRBJ1-2; 7 bases line up with TRBD1. CDR1 SGHAT and CDR2 FQNNGV come from the germline V gene. The ends lost 1 base at V and 4 bases at J; junction bases unmatched: 6. The CDR3 runs 15 residues.

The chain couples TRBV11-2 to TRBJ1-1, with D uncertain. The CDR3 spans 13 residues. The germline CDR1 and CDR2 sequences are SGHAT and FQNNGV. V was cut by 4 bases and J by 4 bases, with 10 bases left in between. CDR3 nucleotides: TGTGCCAGCAGCTCCGGGAGCGTCACTGAAGCTTTCTTT. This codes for CASSSGSVTEAFF.

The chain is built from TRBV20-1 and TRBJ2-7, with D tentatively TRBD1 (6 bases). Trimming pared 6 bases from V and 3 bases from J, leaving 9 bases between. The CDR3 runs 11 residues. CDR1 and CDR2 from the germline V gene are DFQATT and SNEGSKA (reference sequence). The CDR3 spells CSAEDSYEQYF. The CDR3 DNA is TGCAGTGCCGAGGACAGCTACGAGCAGTACTTC.

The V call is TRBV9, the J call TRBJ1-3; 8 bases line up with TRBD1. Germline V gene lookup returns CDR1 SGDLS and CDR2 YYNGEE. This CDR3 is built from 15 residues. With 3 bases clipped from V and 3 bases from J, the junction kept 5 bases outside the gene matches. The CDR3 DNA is TGTGCCAGCAGCGCCGAGACAGGGGTTGGAAACACCATATATTTT. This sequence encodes CASSAETGVGNTIYF.

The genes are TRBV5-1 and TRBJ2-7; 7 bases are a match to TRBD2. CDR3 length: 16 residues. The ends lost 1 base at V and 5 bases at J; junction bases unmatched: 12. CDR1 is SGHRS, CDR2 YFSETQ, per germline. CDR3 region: CASSLMAGEGKNEQYF. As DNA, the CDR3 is TGCGCCAGCAGCTTGATGGCGGGAGAGGGGAAAAACGAGCAGTACTTC.

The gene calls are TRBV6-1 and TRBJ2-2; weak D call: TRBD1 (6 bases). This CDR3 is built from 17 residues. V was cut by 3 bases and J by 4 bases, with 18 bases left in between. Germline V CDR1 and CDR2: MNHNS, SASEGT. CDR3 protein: CASSEVSGVASTGELFF. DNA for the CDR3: TGTGCCAGCAGTGAGGTATCAGGGGTAGCGAGCACCGGGGAGCTGTTTTTT.

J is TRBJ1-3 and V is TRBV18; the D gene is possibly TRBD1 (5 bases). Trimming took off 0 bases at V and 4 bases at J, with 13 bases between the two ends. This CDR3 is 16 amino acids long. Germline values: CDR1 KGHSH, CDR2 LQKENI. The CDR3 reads CASSPPGLAGGNTIYF. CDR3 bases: TGTGCCAGCTCACCACCGGGACTGGCAGGAGGAAACACCATATATTTT.

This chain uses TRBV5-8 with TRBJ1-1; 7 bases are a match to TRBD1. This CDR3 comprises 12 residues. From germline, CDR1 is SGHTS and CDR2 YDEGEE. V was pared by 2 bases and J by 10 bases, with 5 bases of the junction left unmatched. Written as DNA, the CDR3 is TGTGCCAGCAGCTTCCGACAGGGTGTAGCTTTCTTT. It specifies CASSFRQGVAFF.

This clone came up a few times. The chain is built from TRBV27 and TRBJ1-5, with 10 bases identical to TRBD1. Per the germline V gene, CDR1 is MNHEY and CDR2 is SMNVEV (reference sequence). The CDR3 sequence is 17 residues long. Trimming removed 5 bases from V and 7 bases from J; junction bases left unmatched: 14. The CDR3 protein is CASSHLGTGEICQPQHF. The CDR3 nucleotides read TGTGCCAGCAGTCACCTCGGGACAGGGGAAATTTGCCAGCCCCAGCATTTT.

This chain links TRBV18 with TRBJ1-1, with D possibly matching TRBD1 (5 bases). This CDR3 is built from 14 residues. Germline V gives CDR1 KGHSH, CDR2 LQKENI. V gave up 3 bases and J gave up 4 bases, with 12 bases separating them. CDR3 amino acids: CASSPGAPTTEAFF. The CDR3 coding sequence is TGTGCCAGCTCACCTGGGGCCCCGACCACTGAAGCTTTCTTT.

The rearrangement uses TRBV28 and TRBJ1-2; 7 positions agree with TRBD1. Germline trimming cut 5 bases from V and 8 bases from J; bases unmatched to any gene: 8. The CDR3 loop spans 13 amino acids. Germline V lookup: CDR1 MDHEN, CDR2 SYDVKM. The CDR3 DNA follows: TGTGCCAGCAGTAACTCAAAGACAGGGGGCTACACCTTC. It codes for CASSNSKTGGYTF.

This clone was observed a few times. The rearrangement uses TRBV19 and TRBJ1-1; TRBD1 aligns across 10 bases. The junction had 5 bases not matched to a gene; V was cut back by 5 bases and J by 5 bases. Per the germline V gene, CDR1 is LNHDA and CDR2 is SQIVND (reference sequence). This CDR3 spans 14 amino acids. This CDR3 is CASSGGQGGTEAFF. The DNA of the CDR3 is TGTGCCAGTAGTGGCGGACAGGGGGGGACTGAAGCTTTCTTT.

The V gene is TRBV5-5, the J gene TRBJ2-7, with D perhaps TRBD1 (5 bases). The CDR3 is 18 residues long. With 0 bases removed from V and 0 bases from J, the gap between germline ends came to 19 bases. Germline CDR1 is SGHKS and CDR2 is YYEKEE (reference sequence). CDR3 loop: CASSLGPQGFGSSYEQYF. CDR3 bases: TGTGCCAGCAGCTTGGGGCCCCAGGGTTTTGGAAGCTCCTACGAGCAGTACTTC.

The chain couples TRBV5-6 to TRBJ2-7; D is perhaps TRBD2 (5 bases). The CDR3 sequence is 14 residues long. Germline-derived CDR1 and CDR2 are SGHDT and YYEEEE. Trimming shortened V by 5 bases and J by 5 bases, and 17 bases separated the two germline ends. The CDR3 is CASRYTGVAHEQYF. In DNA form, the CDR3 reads TGTGCCAGCAGGTACACCGGGGTCGCCCACGAGCAGTACTTC.

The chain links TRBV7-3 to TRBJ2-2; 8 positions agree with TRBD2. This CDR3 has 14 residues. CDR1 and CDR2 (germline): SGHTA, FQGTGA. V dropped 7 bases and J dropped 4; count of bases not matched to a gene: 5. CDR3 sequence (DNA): TGTGCCAGCACACGGGGGGGTGCCACCGGGGAGCTGTTTTTT. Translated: CASTRGGATGELFF.